The present T cell receptor beta chain was sequenced within a study of kidney transplant recipient with SARS-CoV-2 infection. Unmatched junction bases numbered 3, after V lost 6 bases and J lost 5 bases. The CDR3 extends over 13 amino acids. Germline CDR1 LGHDT, CDR2 YNNKEL (reference sequence). Using its own MiXCR run on the reads, TCRdb lists one record per CDR3 protein. The table shows approximately 250,000 distinct CDR3 sequences, with around 30% occurring only once. This clonotype was observed at least ten times. Source: a blood sample, taken at baseline and on roughly day 110 from a kidney transplant recipient. The V and J genes are TRBV3-1 and TRBJ1-1, with TRBD1 matching over 10 bases. The TCR comes from a young adult male patient who had COVID-19 and was a kidney transplant recipient. Part of the T cells may come from the graft donor. CDR3 sequence (DNA): TGTGCCAGCAGTGGGACAGGGGAGACTGAAGCTTTCTTT. This codes for CASSGTGETEAFF.